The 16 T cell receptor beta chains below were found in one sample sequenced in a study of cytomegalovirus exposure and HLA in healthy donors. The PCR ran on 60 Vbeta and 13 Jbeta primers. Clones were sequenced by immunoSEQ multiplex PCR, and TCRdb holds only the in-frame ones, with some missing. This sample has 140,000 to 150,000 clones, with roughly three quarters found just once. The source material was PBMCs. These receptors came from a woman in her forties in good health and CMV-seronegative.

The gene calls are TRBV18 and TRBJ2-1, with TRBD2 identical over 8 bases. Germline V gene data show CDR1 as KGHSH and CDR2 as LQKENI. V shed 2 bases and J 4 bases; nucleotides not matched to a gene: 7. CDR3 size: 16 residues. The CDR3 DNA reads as TGTGCCAGCTCACCAGTCGGGGGGGGCCCATACAATGAGCAGTTCTTC. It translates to CASSPVGGGPYNEQFF.

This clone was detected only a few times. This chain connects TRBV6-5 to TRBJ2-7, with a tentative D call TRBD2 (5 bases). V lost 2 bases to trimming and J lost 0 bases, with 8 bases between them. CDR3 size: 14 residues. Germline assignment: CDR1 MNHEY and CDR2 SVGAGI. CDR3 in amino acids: CASSYGAASYEQYF. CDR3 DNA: TGTGCCAGCAGTTACGGAGCGGCCTCCTACGAGCAGTACTTC.

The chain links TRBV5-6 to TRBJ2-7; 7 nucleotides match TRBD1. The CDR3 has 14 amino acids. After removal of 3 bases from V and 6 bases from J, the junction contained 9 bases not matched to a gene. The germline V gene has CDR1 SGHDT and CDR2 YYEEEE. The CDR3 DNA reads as TGTGCCAGCAGCTCACTTACAGGGGTTGTCGAGCAGTACTTC. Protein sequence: CASSSLTGVVEQYF.

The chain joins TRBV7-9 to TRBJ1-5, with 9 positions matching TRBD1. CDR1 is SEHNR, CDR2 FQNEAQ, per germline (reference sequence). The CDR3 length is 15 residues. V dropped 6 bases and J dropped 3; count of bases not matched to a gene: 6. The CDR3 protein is CASSTGTGFNQPQHF. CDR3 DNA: TGTGCCAGCAGTACCGGGACAGGGTTCAATCAGCCCCAGCATTTT. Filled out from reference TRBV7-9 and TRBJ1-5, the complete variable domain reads DTGVSQNPRHKITKRGQNVTFRCDPISEHNRLYWYRQTLGQGPEFLTYFQNEAQLEKSRLLSDRFSAERPKGSFSTLEIQRTEQGDSAMYLCASSTGTGFNQPQHFGDGTRLSIL.

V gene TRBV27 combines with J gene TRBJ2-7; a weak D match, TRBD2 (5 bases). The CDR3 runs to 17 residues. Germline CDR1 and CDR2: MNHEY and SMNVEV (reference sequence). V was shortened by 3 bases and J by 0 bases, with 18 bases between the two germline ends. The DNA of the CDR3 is TGTGCCAGCAGTTTCTTGACACCCCTGGGGAGCTCCTACGAGCAGTACTTC. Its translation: CASSFLTPLGSSYEQYF.

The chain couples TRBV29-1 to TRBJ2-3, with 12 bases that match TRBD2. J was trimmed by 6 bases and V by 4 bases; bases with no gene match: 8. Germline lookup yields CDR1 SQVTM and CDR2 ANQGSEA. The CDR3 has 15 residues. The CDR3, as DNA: TGCAGCGTTGGCGCACTAGCGGGGGGTGGGGATACGCAGTATTTT. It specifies CSVGALAGGGDTQYF.

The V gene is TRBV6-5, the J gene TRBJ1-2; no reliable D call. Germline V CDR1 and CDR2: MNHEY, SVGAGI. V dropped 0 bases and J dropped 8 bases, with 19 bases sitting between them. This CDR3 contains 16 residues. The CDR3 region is CASSYSIIEPGWGYTF. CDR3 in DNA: TGTGCCAGCAGTTACTCGATAATAGAGCCCGGTTGGGGCTACACCTTC.

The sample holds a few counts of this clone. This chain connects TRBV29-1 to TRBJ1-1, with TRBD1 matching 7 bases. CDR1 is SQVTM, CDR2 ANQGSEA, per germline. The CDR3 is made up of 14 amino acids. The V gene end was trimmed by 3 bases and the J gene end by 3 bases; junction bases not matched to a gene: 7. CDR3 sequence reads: CSVDGAGGYTEAFF. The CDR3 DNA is TGCAGCGTTGACGGGGCAGGGGGATACACTGAAGCTTTCTTT.

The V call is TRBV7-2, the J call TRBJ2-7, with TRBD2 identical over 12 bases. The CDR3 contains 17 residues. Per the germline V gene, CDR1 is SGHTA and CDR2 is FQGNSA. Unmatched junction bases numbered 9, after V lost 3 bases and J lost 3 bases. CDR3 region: CASSLGLAGGRGYEQYF. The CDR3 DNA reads TGTGCCAGCAGCTTGGGTCTAGCGGGAGGGAGGGGCTACGAGCAGTACTTC.

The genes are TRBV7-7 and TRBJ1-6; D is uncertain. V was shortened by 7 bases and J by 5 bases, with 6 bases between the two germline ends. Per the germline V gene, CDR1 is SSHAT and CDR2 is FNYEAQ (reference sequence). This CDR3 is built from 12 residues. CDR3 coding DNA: TGTGCCAGCACCAAAAATAATTCACCCCTCCACTTT. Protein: CASTKNNSPLHF.

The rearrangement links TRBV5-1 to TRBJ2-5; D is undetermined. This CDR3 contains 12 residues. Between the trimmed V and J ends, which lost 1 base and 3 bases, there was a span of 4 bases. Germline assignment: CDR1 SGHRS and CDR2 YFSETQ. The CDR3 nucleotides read TGCGCCAGCAGCTTGCCGGAAGAGACCCAGTACTTC. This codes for CASSLPEETQYF.

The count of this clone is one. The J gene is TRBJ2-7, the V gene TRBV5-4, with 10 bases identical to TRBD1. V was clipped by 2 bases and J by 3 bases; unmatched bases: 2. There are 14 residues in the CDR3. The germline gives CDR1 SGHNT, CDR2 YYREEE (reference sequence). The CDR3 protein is CASSFDRGLYEQYF. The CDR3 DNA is TGTGCCAGCAGCTTCGACAGGGGGCTCTACGAGCAGTACTTC.

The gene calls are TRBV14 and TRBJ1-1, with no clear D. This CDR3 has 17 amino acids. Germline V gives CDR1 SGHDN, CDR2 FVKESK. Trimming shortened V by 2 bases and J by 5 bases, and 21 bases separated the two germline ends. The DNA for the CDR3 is TGTGCCAGCAGCCAATGGGCCGGACTCCTCAAGGGTACTGAAGCTTTCTTT. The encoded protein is CASSQWAGLLKGTEAFF.

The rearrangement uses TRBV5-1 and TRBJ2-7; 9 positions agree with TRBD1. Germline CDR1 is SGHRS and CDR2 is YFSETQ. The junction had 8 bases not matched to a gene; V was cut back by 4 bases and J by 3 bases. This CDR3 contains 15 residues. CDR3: CASSRRDRALYEQYF. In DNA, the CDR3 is TGCGCCAGCAGCAGGAGGGACAGGGCCCTCTACGAGCAGTACTTC.

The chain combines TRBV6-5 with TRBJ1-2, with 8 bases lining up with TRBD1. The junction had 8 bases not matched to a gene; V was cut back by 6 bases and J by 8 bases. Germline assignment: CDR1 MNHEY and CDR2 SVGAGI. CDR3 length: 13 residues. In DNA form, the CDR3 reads TGTGCCAGCAGGACGACAGGGGTGGGAGGCTACACCTTC. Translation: CASRTTGVGGYTF.

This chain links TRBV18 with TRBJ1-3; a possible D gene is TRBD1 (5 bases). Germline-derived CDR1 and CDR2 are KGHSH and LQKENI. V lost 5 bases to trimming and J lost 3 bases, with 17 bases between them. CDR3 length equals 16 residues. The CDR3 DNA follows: TGTGCCAGCTCAAAAAGGGGCGACGAGTATGGAAACACCATATATTTT. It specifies CASSKRGDEYGNTIYF.